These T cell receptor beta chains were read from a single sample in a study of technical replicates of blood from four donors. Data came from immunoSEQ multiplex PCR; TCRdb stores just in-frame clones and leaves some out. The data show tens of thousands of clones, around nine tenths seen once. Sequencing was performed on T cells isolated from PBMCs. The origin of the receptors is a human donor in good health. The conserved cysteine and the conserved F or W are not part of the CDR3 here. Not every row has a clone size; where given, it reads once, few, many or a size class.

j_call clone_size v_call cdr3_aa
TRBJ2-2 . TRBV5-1 ASTLDILQWGAGELF
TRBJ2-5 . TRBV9 ASSLAGSYQETQY
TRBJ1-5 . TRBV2 ASWSDREDQPQH
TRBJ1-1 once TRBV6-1 ASRLGTGNPEAF
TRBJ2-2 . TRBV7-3 ASSLNGGRNTGELF
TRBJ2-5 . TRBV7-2 ASSSQETQY
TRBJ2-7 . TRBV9 ASSVTQGQHYEQY
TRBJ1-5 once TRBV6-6 ASSVQNQPQH
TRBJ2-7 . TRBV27 ASSPSPSGSEQY
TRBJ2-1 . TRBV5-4 ASSPGEAGYYNEQF
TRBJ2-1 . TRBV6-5 ASRPDRGYNEQF
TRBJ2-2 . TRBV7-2 ASKQTVMVTGELF
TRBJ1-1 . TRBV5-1 ASSLGLNTEAF
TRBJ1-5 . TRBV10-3 AIIGGNQPQH